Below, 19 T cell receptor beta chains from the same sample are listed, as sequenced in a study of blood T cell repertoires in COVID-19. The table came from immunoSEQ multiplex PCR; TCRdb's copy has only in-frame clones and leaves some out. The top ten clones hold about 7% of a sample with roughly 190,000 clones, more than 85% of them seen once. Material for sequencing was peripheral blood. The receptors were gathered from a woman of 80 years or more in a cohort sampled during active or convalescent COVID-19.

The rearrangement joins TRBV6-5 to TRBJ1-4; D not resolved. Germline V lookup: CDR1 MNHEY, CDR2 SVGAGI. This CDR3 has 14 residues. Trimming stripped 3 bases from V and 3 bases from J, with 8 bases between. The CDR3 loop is CASSYYQSNEKLFF. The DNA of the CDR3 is TGTGCCAGCAGTTATTACCAGTCTAATGAAAAACTGTTTTTT.

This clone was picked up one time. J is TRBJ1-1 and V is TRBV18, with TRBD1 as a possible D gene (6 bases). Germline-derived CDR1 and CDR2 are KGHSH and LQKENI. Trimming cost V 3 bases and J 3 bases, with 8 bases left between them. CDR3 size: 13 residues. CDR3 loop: CASSPQGYTEAFF. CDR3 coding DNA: TGTGCCAGCTCACCCCAGGGGTACACTGAAGCTTTCTTT.

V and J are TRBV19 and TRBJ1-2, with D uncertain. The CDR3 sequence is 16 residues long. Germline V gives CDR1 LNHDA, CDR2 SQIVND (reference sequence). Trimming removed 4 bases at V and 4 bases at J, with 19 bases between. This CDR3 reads CASSTRGPSGSYGYTF. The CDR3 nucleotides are TGTGCCAGTAGTACCCGAGGGCCATCGGGGTCCTATGGCTACACCTTC.

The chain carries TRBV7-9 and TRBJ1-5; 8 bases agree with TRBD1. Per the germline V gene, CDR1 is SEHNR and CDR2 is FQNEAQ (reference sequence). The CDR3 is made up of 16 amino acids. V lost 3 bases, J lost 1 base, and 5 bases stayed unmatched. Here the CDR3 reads CASSLVQGGSNQPQHF. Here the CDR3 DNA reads TGTGCCAGCAGCTTGGTACAGGGGGGGAGCAATCAGCCCCAGCATTTT.

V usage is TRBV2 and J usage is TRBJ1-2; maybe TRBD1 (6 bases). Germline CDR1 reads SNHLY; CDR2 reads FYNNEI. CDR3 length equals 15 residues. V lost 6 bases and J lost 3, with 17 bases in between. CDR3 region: CASRLGGAEDYGYTF. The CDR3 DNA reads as TGTGCCAGCAGGTTAGGGGGGGCGGAGGACTATGGCTACACCTTC. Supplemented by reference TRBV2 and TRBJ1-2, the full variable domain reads EPEVTQTPSHQVTQMGQEVILRCVPISNHLYFYWYRQILGQKVEFLVSFYNNEISEKSEIFDDQFSVERPDGSNFTLKIRSTKLEDSAMYFCASRLGGAEDYGYTFGSGTRLTVV.

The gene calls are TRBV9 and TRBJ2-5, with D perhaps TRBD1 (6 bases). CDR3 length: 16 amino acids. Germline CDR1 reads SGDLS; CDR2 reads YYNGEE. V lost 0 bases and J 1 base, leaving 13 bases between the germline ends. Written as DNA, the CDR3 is TGTGCCAGCAGCGTAGCAGGGGTGGGGTCCCAAGAGACCCAGTACTTC. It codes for CASSVAGVGSQETQYF.

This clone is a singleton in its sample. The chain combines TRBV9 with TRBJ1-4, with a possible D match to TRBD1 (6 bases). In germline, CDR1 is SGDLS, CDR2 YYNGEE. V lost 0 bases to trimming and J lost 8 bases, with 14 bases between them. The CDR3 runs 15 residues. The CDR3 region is CASSVGGQGFEKLFF. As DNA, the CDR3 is TGTGCCAGCAGCGTAGGAGGGCAGGGGTTCGAAAAACTGTTTTTT. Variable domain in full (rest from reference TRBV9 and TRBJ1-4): DSGVTQTPKHLITATGQRVTLRCSPRSGDLSVYWYQQSLDQGLQFLIQYYNGEERAKGNILERFSAQQFPDLHSELNLSSLELGDSALYFCASSVGGQGFEKLFFGSGTQLSVL.

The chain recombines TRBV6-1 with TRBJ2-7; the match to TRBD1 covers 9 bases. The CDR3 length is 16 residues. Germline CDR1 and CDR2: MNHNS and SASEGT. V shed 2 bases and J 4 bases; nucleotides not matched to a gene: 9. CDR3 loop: CASSEIGGTGPYEQYV. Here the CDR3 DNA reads TGTGCCAGCAGTGAAATCGGCGGGACAGGGCCTTACGAGCAGTACGTC.

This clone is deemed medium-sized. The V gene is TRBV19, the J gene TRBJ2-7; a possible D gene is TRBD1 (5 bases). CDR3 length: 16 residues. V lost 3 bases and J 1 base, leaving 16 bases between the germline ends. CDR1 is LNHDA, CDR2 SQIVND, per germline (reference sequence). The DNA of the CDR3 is TGTGCCAGTAGTATTCTTTCGCAGGGTCCATCCTACGAGCAGTACTTC. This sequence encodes CASSILSQGPSYEQYF.

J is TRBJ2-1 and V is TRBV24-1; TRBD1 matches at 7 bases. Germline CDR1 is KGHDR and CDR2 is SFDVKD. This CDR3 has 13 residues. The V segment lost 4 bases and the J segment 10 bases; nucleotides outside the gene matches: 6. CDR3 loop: CATSDYRGQEQFF. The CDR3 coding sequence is TGTGCCACCAGTGACTATAGGGGGCAGGAGCAGTTCTTC.

The CDR3 loop is CASSPRTGGQDTQYF. CDR3 bases: TGTGCCAGCAGCCCCCGGACTGGAGGGCAGGATACGCAGTATTTT. This chain links TRBV9 with TRBJ2-3, with D perhaps TRBD2 (6 bases). The germline V gene has CDR1 SGDLS and CDR2 YYNGEE. Trimming pared 4 bases from V and 6 bases from J, leaving 18 bases between. This CDR3 has 15 residues.

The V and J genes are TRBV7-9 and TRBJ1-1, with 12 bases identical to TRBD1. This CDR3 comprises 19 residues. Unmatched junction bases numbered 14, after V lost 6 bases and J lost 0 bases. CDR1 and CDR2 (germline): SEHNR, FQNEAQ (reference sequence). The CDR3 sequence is CASRQGTGGGGPLNTEAFF. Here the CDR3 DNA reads TGTGCCAGCAGACAGGGGACAGGGGGCGGCGGCCCGTTGAACACTGAAGCTTTCTTT.

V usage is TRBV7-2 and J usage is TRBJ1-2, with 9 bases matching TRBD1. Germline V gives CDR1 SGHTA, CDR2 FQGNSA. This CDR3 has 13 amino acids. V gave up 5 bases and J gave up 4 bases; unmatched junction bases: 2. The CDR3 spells CASSRDRVYGYTF. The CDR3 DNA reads TGTGCCAGCAGCAGGGACAGGGTCTATGGCTACACCTTC. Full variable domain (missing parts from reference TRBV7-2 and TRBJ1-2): GAGVSQSPSNKVTEKGKDVELRCDPISGHTALYWYRQSLGQGLEFLIYFQGNSAPDKSGLPSDRFSAERTGGSVSTLTIQRTQQEDSAVYLCASSRDRVYGYTFGSGTRLTVV.

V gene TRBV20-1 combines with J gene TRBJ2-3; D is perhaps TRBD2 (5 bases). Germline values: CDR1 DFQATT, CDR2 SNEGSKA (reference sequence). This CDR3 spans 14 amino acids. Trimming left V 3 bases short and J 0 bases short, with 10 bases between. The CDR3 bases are TGCAGTGCTAGTCCCGGGGATAGCACAGATACGCAGTATTTT. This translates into CSASPGDSTDTQYF.

This chain's CDR3 is CASSLAFKQGEANYGYTF. CDR3 sequence (DNA): TGTGCCAGCAGCTTAGCGTTTAAACAGGGGGAGGCTAACTATGGCTACACCTTC. The chain employs TRBV7-6 and TRBJ1-2; 8 bases align to TRBD1. Looked up from germline, CDR1 is SGHVS and CDR2 is FNYEAQ. The CDR3 loop spans 18 amino acids. Germline trimming cut 0 bases from V and 0 bases from J; bases unmatched to any gene: 9.

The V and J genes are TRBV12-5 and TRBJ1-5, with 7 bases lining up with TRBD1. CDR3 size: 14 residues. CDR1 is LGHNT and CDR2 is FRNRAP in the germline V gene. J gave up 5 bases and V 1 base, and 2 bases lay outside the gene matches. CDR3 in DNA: TGTGCTAGTGGTTTGGGACAGGGTTATCAGCCCCAGCATTTT. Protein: CASGLGQGYQPQHF.

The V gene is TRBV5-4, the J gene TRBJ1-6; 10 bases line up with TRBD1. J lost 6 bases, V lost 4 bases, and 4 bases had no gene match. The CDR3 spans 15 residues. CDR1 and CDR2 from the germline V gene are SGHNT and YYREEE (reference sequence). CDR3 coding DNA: TGTGCCAGCAGCATAGGGACAGGGGTTAATTCACCCCTCCACTTT. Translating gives CASSIGTGVNSPLHF.

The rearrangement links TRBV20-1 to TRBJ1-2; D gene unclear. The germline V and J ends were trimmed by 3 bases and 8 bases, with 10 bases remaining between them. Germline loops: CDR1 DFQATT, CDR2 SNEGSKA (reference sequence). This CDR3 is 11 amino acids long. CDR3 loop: CSASGFGGYTF. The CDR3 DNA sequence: TGCAGTGCTAGCGGTTTCGGGGGCTACACCTTC.

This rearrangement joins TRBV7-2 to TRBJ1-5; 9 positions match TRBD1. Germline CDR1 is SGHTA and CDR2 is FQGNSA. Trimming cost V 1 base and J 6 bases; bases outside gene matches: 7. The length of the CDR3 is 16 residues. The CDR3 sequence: CASSLGRDRVGQPQHF. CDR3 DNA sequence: TGTGCCAGCAGCTTAGGCCGGGACAGGGTCGGTCAGCCCCAGCATTTT. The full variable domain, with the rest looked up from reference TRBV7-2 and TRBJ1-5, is GAGVSQSPSNKVTEKGKDVELRCDPISGHTALYWYRQSLGQGLEFLIYFQGNSAPDKSGLPSDRFSAERTGGSVSTLTIQRTQQEDSAVYLCASSLGRDRVGQPQHFGDGTRLSIL.